One sample yielded the 21 T cell receptor beta chains listed below, sequenced in a study of blood T cell repertoires in COVID-19. Profiled with immunoSEQ multiplex PCR; TCRdb holds only in-frame clones, not every one. Of fewer than 90,000 clones listed, about 80% are singletons. The material sequenced was peripheral blood. Receptor source: a man aged 45-60 years with acute or convalescent COVID-19.

V is TRBV12-3 or TRBV12-4 and J is TRBJ1-2; TRBD1 aligns across 7 bases. The length of the CDR3 is 13 residues. J was trimmed by 7 bases and V by 3 bases; bases with no gene match: 5. The CDR3 reads CASSFGTAPGYTF. CDR3 nucleotide sequence: TGTGCCAGCAGTTTTGGGACAGCCCCTGGCTACACCTTC.

The chain combines TRBV9 with TRBJ2-1; TRBD2 might be the D (6 bases). The germline gives CDR1 SGDLS, CDR2 YYNGEE. There are 21 residues in the CDR3. With 1 base removed from V and 1 base from J, the gap between germline ends came to 27 bases. In DNA, the CDR3 is TGTGCCAGCAGCGTACTCCCATCAATTCGAGAACTAGCCCCATCCTACAATGAGCAGTTCTTC. Translating it yields CASSVLPSIRELAPSYNEQFF. Using reference TRBV9 and TRBJ2-1 for the parts outside the CDR3, the full variable domain is DSGVTQTPKHLITATGQRVTLRCSPRSGDLSVYWYQQSLDQGLQFLIQYYNGEERAKGNILERFSAQQFPDLHSELNLSSLELGDSALYFCASSVLPSIRELAPSYNEQFFGPGTRLTVL.

The chain uses TRBV3-1 (or the pseudogene TRBV3-2) and TRBJ2-7; TRBD1 matches 10 bases. Germline CDR1 and CDR2: LGHDT and YNNKEL (reference sequence). The CDR3 has 15 residues. Trimming took 6 bases from V and 4 from J; bases not matched to a gene: 9. DNA for the CDR3: TGTGCCAGCAGTCCCCGACAGGGGGCAGGATACGAGCAGTACTTC. It specifies CASSPRQGAGYEQYF.

The chain couples TRBV6-5 to TRBJ2-1; the match to TRBD2 covers 8 bases. There are 16 residues in the CDR3. The V segment lost 4 bases and the J segment 4 bases; nucleotides outside the gene matches: 9. Germline V lookup: CDR1 MNHEY, CDR2 SVGAGI. The chain's CDR3 is CASSSGWRLAYNEQFF. CDR3 coding DNA: TGTGCCAGCAGTTCTGGCTGGAGACTAGCGTACAATGAGCAGTTCTTC.

This clone has just a few counts. The rearrangement uses TRBV14 and TRBJ1-1; 7 bases align to TRBD1. CDR1 and CDR2 from the germline V gene are SGHDN and FVKESK. V shed 4 bases, J shed 0 bases, and the junction held 11 bases outside the gene matches. The length of the CDR3 is 17 residues. This CDR3 is CASSRGRGKEMNTEAFF. The DNA for the CDR3 is TGTGCCAGCAGCCGAGGCAGGGGGAAAGAAATGAACACTGAAGCTTTCTTT.

This sequence joins TRBV10-3 and TRBJ1-2; no firm D call. The CDR3 runs 14 residues. Germline loops: CDR1 ENHRY, CDR2 SYGVKD. Trimming took off 2 bases at V and 7 bases at J, with 14 bases between the two ends. In nucleotides, the CDR3 is TGTGCCATCAGTGAGAATGGCCCCCCGGGTGGCTACACCTTC. It is translated as CAISENGPPGGYTF.

This chain links TRBV11-2 with TRBJ2-6; TRBD2 is a possible D gene (6 bases). The ends were cut back, 0 bases at V and 0 bases at J, with 18 bases in the middle. The CDR3 totals 20 residues. Germline CDR1 SGHAT, CDR2 FQNNGV. CDR3 DNA: TGTGCCAGCAGCTTAGATGGCGGGTGGTGGAGGGACTCTGGGGCCAACGTCCTGACTTTC. Translating it yields CASSLDGGWWRDSGANVLTF. Combining the CDR3 with reference TRBV11-2 and TRBJ2-6 gives the whole variable domain EAGVAQSPRYKIIEKRQSVAFWCNPISGHATLYWYQQILGQGPKLLIQFQNNGVVDDSQLPKDRFSAERLKGVDSTLKIQPAKLEDSAVYLCASSLDGGWWRDSGANVLTFGAGSRLTVL.

The table lists this clone with a count of one. The chain has TRBV27 and TRBJ1-2; a possible D gene is TRBD1 (6 bases). Germline CDR1 and CDR2: MNHEY and SMNVEV (reference sequence). Trimming pared 6 bases from V and 7 bases from J, leaving 21 bases between. This CDR3 spans 15 amino acids. DNA of the CDR3: TGTGCCAGCAGGGCGTTGGGCGGGGGGCACCGTGGCTACACCTTC. Encoded protein: CASRALGGGHRGYTF.

The V gene is TRBV4-2, the J gene TRBJ2-7, with a tentative D call TRBD2 (6 bases). Germline loops: CDR1 LGHNA, CDR2 YNFKEQ. This CDR3 comprises 15 residues. V was pared by 1 base and J by 4 bases, with 14 bases between. Here the CDR3 reads CASSQGGGNIYEQYF. The CDR3 DNA sequence: TGTGCCAGCAGCCAAGGGGGCGGGAATATATACGAGCAGTACTTC.

This CDR3 reads CASSSRGQGNLEAFF. Written as DNA, the CDR3 is TGTGCCAGCAGCTCCCGAGGACAGGGAAATCTTGAAGCTTTCTTT. The genes are TRBV5-6 and TRBJ1-1; 8 bases match TRBD1. This CDR3 has 15 amino acids. The trim removed 3 bases at V and 7 bases at J, leaving 11 bases unmatched. Germline values: CDR1 SGHDT, CDR2 YYEEEE.

The chain combines TRBV11-2 with TRBJ2-7; the D gene is possibly TRBD1 (5 bases). Germline CDR1 is SGHAT and CDR2 is FQNNGV. The CDR3 covers 18 residues. Trimming removed 2 bases from V and 0 bases from J, with 20 bases in between. Written as DNA, the CDR3 is TGTGCCAGCAGCTTAATCAGGGATAGTCTTCGGAGCTCCTACGAGCAGTACTTC. Encoded protein: CASSLIRDSLRSSYEQYF.

The V call is TRBV6-2 or TRBV6-3, the J call TRBJ1-4; the D gene is possibly TRBD1 (5 bases). Germline V lookup: CDR1 MNHEY, CDR2 SVGEGT. The CDR3 loop spans 14 amino acids. Trimming stripped 1 base from V and 3 bases from J, with 6 bases between. The CDR3 region is CASSYLGPNEKLFF. CDR3 bases: TGTGCCAGCAGTTACTTGGGGCCTAATGAAAAACTGTTTTTT.

The CDR3 nucleotides read TGTGCCAGCACCTCAACCCCTGAGGGCAACTATGGCTACACCTTC. The encoded protein is CASTSTPEGNYGYTF. The rearrangement links TRBV9 to TRBJ1-2; D remains ambiguous. Germline V gene data show CDR1 as SGDLS and CDR2 as YYNGEE. With 6 bases removed from V and 2 bases from J, the gap between germline ends came to 17 bases. This CDR3 has 15 residues.

CDR3 sequence (DNA): TGCGCCAGCAGCCAAGATACTAGGACAGATAACTATGGCTACACCTTC. This translates into CASSQDTRTDNYGYTF. The rearrangement uses TRBV4-3 and TRBJ1-2; perhaps TRBD1 as D (6 bases). CDR1 LGHNA and CDR2 YSLEER come from the germline V gene. V shed 0 bases and J shed 1 base, with 12 bases lying between them. CDR3 length equals 16 residues.

J is TRBJ1-1 and V is TRBV29-1, with D hard to call. V lost 3 bases, J lost 7 bases, and 12 bases lay in between. Germline CDR1 SQVTM, CDR2 ANQGSEA. The CDR3 sequence is 12 residues long. CDR3: CSVDVRVGEAFF. CDR3 DNA sequence: TGCAGCGTTGATGTCCGGGTAGGTGAAGCTTTCTTT.

The chain joins TRBV15 to TRBJ2-1, with 7 bases matching TRBD2. Germline trimming cut 0 bases from V and 7 bases from J; bases unmatched to any gene: 15. This CDR3 has 18 amino acids. Looked up from germline, CDR1 is LNHNV and CDR2 is YYDKDF (reference sequence). The CDR3 sequence is CATSRDLAEPQLFNEQFF. DNA of the CDR3: TGTGCCACCAGCAGAGACCTAGCGGAGCCACAACTTTTTAATGAGCAGTTCTTC.

The V call is TRBV7-9, the J call TRBJ1-5, with 11 bases identical to TRBD1. V lost 6 bases to trimming and J lost 5 bases; unmatched junction nucleotides: 9. The CDR3 is 16 amino acids. Germline CDR1 and CDR2: SEHNR and FQNEAQ (reference sequence). DNA for the CDR3: TGTGCCAGCAGTCCCGGACAGGGGGCTTTACATCAGCCCCAGCATTTT. This encodes CASSPGQGALHQPQHF. Variable domain in full (rest from reference TRBV7-9 and TRBJ1-5): DTGVSQNPRHKITKRGQNVTFRCDPISEHNRLYWYRQTLGQGPEFLTYFQNEAQLEKSRLLSDRFSAERPKGSFSTLEIQRTEQGDSAMYLCASSPGQGALHQPQHFGDGTRLSIL.

V gene TRBV2 combines with J gene TRBJ1-3; no reliable D call. The CDR3 runs 16 residues. Trimming stripped 5 bases from V and 4 bases from J, with 18 bases between. In germline, CDR1 is SNHLY, CDR2 FYNNEI. CDR3 protein: CASSNAKLVRGNTIYF. CDR3 sequence (DNA): TGTGCCAGCAGTAATGCGAAGCTAGTCCGCGGAAACACCATATATTTT.

V and J are TRBV10-2 and TRBJ1-1; no clear D gene. Germline values: CDR1 WSHSY, CDR2 SAAADI. The CDR3 totals 16 residues. V lost 7 bases to trimming and J lost 0 bases, with 18 bases between them. The CDR3 nucleotides read TGCGCCAGCAAAAGTCGTGGCTCCACGATGAACACTGAAGCTTTCTTT. This encodes CASKSRGSTMNTEAFF.

J is TRBJ1-6 and V is TRBV5-4; 8 nucleotides match TRBD1. The CDR3 contains 16 residues. The germline CDR1 and CDR2 sequences are SGHNT and YYREEE (reference sequence). J lost 6 bases, V lost 1 base, and 6 bases had no gene match. The CDR3 spells CASSLSPTGANSPLHF. The DNA for the CDR3 is TGTGCCAGCAGCTTGTCCCCGACAGGGGCTAATTCACCCCTCCACTTT.

The V gene is TRBV19, the J gene TRBJ2-1, with 7 bases aligning to TRBD2. V lost 7 bases and J lost 0; bases outside the gene matches: 9. This CDR3 is 16 amino acids long. Germline CDR1 is LNHDA and CDR2 is SQIVND (reference sequence). The CDR3 DNA sequence: TGTGCCAGTACCAACGGAGGCGGGAGCTCCTACAATGAGCAGTTCTTC. It is translated as CASTNGGGSSYNEQFF.